These 18 T cell receptor beta chains share one sample of origin, sequenced in a study of cytomegalovirus exposure and HLA in healthy donors. The PCR had 60 Vbeta and 13 Jbeta primers. Libraries were prepared by immunoSEQ multiplex PCR; TCRdb keeps only in-frame clonotypes and omits some of them. The data show 110,000 to 150,000 clones, with roughly 80% seen just once and about 3.7% held by the top ten. Sequencing was carried out using PBMCs. The receptors were sampled from a male donor in good health and CMV-seronegative.

This sequence joins TRBV13 and TRBJ2-5, with D possibly matching TRBD2 (7 bases). Germline V CDR1 and CDR2: PRHDT, FYEKMQ (reference sequence). The CDR3 extends over 15 amino acids. Trimming left V 4 bases short and J 1 base short, with 13 bases between. The CDR3: CASSSMAGAQETQYF. As DNA, the CDR3 is TGTGCCAGCAGCTCCATGGCGGGGGCCCAAGAGACCCAGTACTTC. Looking up the rest from reference TRBV13 and TRBJ2-5 gives the full variable domain: AAGVIQSPRHLIKEKRETATLKCYPIPRHDTVYWYQQGPGQDPQFLISFYEKMQSDKGSIPDRFSAQQFSDYHSELNMSSLELGDSALYFCASSSMAGAQETQYFGPGTRLLVL.

With regard to this clone: In the same sample, other DNA sequences code for this CDR3. The V and J genes are TRBV15 and TRBJ2-1, with D perhaps TRBD1 (5 bases). This CDR3 is built from 12 residues. CDR1 is LNHNV, CDR2 YYDKDF, per germline (reference sequence). V was clipped by 7 bases and J by 7 bases, with 11 bases between them. The CDR3 region is CATTASGNEQFF. In DNA form, the CDR3 reads TGTGCCACCACCGCGTCAGGGAATGAGCAGTTCTTC. The full variable domain, rest sourced from reference TRBV15 and TRBJ2-1, is DAMVIQNPRYQVTQFGKPVTLSCSQTLNHNVMYWYQQKSSQAPKLLFHYYDKDFNNEADTPDNFQSRRPNTSFCFLDIRSPGLGDTAMYLCATTASGNEQFFGPGTRLTVL.

This clone was counted between two and nine times. This chain's CDR3 is CASSLSRGKAFF. The DNA for the CDR3 is TGTGCCAGCAGCTTGAGTAGGGGGAAAGCTTTCTTT. The chain couples TRBV7-9 to TRBJ1-1; D might be TRBD1 (6 bases). CDR1 is SEHNR and CDR2 is FQNEAQ in the germline V gene (reference sequence). The CDR3 extends over 12 amino acids. V lost 3 bases to trimming and J lost 9 bases, with 11 bases between them.

This clone was seen a single time. Given the absence of the conserved phenylalanine or tryptophan at the CDR3 end, a read error is likely. The rearrangement links TRBV27 to TRBJ1-2; 9 bases fit TRBD1. Germline V gives CDR1 MNHEY, CDR2 SMNVEV (reference sequence). The CDR3 extends over 14 amino acids. Trimming at V came to 6 bases and at J to 8 bases, leaving 10 bases not matched to a gene. In DNA, the CDR3 is TGTGCCAGCAGCCATAAGGACAGGGGAAAAGGCTACACCCTC. Amino acids: CASSHKDRGKGYTL.

The rearrangement uses TRBV7-9 and TRBJ2-3; 9 positions agree with TRBD1. From germline, CDR1 is SEHNR and CDR2 FQNEAQ (reference sequence). The ends lost 5 bases at V and 2 bases at J; junction bases unmatched: 8. The CDR3 extends over 16 amino acids. Written as DNA, the CDR3 is TGTGCCAGCAGCCTGACCGGGACAGGGACCACAGATACGCAGTATTTT. Translated, it gives CASSLTGTGTTDTQYF.

The V and J genes are TRBV28 and TRBJ2-1; D is perhaps TRBD1 (6 bases). The V gene lost 3 bases and the J gene lost 4 bases, with 13 bases spanning the gap. The CDR3 is made up of 15 amino acids. In germline, CDR1 is MDHEN, CDR2 SYDVKM. Here the CDR3 DNA reads TGTGCCAGCAGTTTCCTGGACAGATCGTACAATGAGCAGTTCTTC. It encodes CASSFLDRSYNEQFF.

The chain joins TRBV19 to TRBJ1-5; 11 nucleotides line up with TRBD1. Trimming at V came to 9 bases and at J to 4 bases, leaving 17 bases not matched to a gene. Germline loops: CDR1 LNHDA, CDR2 SQIVND (reference sequence). The CDR3 length is 18 residues. As DNA, the CDR3 is TGTGCCAGCAAGGGGAGGACAGGGGGCTTCTATAGAAATCAGCCCCAGCATTTT. Amino acid sequence: CASKGRTGGFYRNQPQHF.

V usage is TRBV5-6 and J usage is TRBJ1-2; no clear D. The CDR3 length is 14 residues. V lost 1 base, J lost 0 bases, and 7 bases lay in between. Germline assignment: CDR1 SGHDT and CDR2 YYEEEE. CDR3 sequence reads: CASSLFLANYGYTF. The CDR3 nucleotides are TGTGCCAGCAGCTTGTTTCTAGCTAACTATGGCTACACCTTC.

The chain employs TRBV18 and TRBJ1-5, with 7 bases that match TRBD1. The CDR3 length is 16 residues. The V and J ends lost 4 bases and 5 bases, in that order; junction bases with no gene match: 11. Germline CDR1 and CDR2: KGHSH and LQKENI. The CDR3 DNA reads TGTGCCAGCTCACTTTCGCCCGGGACAGATTATCAGCCCCAGCATTTT. Amino acids: CASSLSPGTDYQPQHF.

The rearrangement links TRBV6-6 to TRBJ2-6, with D perhaps TRBD2 (6 bases). The CDR3 is 15 amino acids. With 4 bases removed from V and 4 bases from J, the gap between germline ends came to 11 bases. Germline CDR1 reads MNHNY; CDR2 reads SVGAGI (reference sequence). The CDR3 coding sequence is TGTGCCAGCAGTTTGGGGGAGGAAGGGGCCAACGTCCTGACTTTC. It translates to CASSLGEEGANVLTF.

V is TRBV28 and J is TRBJ1-5; 7 bases match TRBD1. V lost 2 bases to trimming and J lost 6 bases; unmatched junction nucleotides: 1. The CDR3 is made up of 13 amino acids. Germline-derived CDR1 and CDR2 are MDHEN and SYDVKM. CDR3 in DNA: TGTGCCAGCAGTTTAAGGGGGCGTCAGCCCCAGCATTTT. Amino acids: CASSLRGRQPQHF.

V usage is TRBV5-4 and J usage is TRBJ2-7; TRBD1 might be the D (6 bases). Germline V gene lookup returns CDR1 SGHNT and CDR2 YYREEE (reference sequence). The V gene lost 1 base and the J gene lost 3 bases, with 11 bases spanning the gap. This CDR3 has 14 residues. The CDR3 nucleotides are TGTGCCAGCAGCTTGACAGGGCCTGGCTACGAGCAGTACTTC. This encodes CASSLTGPGYEQYF.

This chain joins TRBV9 and TRBJ1-2; 8 positions agree with TRBD1. This CDR3 comprises 15 residues. Germline V CDR1 and CDR2: SGDLS, YYNGEE. Trimming at V came to 4 bases and at J to 2 bases, leaving 7 bases not matched to a gene. DNA of the CDR3: TGTGCCAGCAGCTCCCTCCAGGGGGCGAACTATGGCTACACCTTC. Translating gives CASSSLQGANYGYTF.

This chain links TRBV11-2 with TRBJ2-2; 10 bases line up with TRBD1. V lost 5 bases and J lost 4; bases outside the gene matches: 13. The CDR3 has 18 amino acids. Germline-derived CDR1 and CDR2 are SGHAT and FQNNGV. Here the CDR3 reads CASSQSAGTGVVTGELFF. Written as DNA, the CDR3 is TGTGCCAGCAGCCAGAGTGCCGGGACAGGGGTTGTCACCGGGGAGCTGTTTTTT.

The chain joins TRBV19 to TRBJ2-1; D is uncertain. V lost 5 bases and J lost 4, with 9 bases in between. The germline V gene encodes CDR1 LNHDA and CDR2 SQIVND (reference sequence). This CDR3 is 13 amino acids long. CDR3 nucleotide sequence: TGTGCCAGTAGTTCAAGGAGATACAATGAGCAGTTCTTC. Its translation: CASSSRRYNEQFF.

The gene calls are TRBV6-5 and TRBJ2-7; the D gene is possibly TRBD2 (5 bases). The CDR3 length is 13 residues. V was cut by 3 bases and J by 3 bases, with 9 bases left in between. Per the germline V gene, CDR1 is MNHEY and CDR2 is SVGAGI. This CDR3 reads CASSYTGDYEQYF. CDR3 sequence (DNA): TGTGCCAGCAGTTATACCGGGGACTACGAGCAGTACTTC.

The gene calls are TRBV15 and TRBJ2-5, with TRBD2 identical over 11 bases. Per the germline V gene, CDR1 is LNHNV and CDR2 is YYDKDF (reference sequence). V shed 0 bases and J 2 bases; nucleotides not matched to a gene: 2. This CDR3 contains 16 residues. The CDR3 protein is CATSRDTSGGQETQYF. The DNA of the CDR3 is TGTGCCACCAGCAGAGATACTAGCGGGGGACAAGAGACCCAGTACTTC. The whole variable domain, remainder taken from reference TRBV15 and TRBJ2-5, is DAMVIQNPRYQVTQFGKPVTLSCSQTLNHNVMYWYQQKSSQAPKLLFHYYDKDFNNEADTPDNFQSRRPNTSFCFLDIRSPGLGDTAMYLCATSRDTSGGQETQYFGPGTRLLVL.

The V and J genes are TRBV9 and TRBJ2-3, with a tentative D call TRBD1 (6 bases). V dropped 3 bases and J dropped 4 bases, with 18 bases sitting between them. This CDR3 spans 16 amino acids. The germline CDR1 and CDR2 sequences are SGDLS and YYNGEE. The CDR3 sequence: CASSAEQGGVADTQYF. In DNA, the CDR3 is TGTGCCAGCAGCGCGGAACAGGGTGGAGTGGCAGATACGCAGTATTTT.